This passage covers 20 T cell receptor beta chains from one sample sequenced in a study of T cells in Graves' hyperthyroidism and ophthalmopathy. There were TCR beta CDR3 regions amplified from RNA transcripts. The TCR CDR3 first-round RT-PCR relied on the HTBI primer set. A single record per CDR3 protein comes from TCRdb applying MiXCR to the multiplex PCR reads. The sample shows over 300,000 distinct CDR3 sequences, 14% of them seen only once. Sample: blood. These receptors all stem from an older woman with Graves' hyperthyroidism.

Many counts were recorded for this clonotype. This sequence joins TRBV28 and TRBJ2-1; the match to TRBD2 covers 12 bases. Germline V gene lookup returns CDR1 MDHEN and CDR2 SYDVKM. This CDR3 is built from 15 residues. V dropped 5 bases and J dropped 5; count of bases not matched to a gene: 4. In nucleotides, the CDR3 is TGTGCCAGCAGTAAATGGACTAGCGGGGACAATGAGCAGTTCTTC. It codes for CASSKWTSGDNEQFF.

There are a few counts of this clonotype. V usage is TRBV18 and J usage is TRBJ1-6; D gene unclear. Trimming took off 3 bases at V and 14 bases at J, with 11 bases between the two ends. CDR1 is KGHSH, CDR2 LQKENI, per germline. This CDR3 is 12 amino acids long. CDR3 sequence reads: CASSPADFTLHF. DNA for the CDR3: TGTGCCAGCTCACCGGCGGACTTCACCCTCCACTTT. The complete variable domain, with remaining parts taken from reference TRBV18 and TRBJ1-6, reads NAGVMQNPRHLVRRRGQEARLRCSPMKGHSHVYWYRQLPEEGLKFMVYLQKENIIDESGMPKERFSAEFPKEGPSILRIQQVVRGDSAAYFCASSPADFTLHFGNGTRLTVT.

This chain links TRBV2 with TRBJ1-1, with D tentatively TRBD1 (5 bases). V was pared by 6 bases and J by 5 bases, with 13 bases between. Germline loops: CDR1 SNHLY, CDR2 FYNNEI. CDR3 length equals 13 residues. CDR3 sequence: CASRGGRGTEAFF. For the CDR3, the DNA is TGTGCCAGCAGGGGCGGGAGGGGAACTGAAGCTTTCTTT.

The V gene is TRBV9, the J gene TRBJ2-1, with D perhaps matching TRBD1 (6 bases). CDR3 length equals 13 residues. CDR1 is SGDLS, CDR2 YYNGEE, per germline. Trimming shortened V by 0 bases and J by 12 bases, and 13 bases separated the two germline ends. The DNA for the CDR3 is TGTGCCAGCAGCGTAGGTATAGGGGGTGTGCAGTTCTTC. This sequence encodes CASSVGIGGVQFF.

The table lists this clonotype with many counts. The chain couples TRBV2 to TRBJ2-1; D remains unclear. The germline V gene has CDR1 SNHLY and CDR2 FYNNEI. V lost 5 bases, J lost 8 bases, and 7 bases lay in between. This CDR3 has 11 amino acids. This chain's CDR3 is CASSPWDEQFF. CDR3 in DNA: TGTGCCAGCAGTCCCTGGGATGAGCAGTTCTTC.

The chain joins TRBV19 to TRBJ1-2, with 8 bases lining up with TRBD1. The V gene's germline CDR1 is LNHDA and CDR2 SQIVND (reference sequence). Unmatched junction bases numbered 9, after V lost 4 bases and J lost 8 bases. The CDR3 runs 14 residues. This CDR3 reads CASSTVDRVSGYTF. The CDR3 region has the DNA TGTGCCAGTAGTACCGTGGACAGGGTGTCAGGCTACACCTTC.

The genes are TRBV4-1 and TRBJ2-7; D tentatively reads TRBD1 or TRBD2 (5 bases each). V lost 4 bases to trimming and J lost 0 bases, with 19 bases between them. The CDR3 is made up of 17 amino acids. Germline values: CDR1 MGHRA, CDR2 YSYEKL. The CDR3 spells CASSPLSGQGLSYEQYF. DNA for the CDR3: TGCGCCAGCAGCCCCCTCAGCGGTCAGGGCCTCTCCTACGAGCAGTACTTC.

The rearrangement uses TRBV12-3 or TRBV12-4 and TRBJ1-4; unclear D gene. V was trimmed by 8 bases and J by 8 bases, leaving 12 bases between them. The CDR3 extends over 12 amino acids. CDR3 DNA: TGTGCCAGCCATGGACTGGGGGAAAAACTGTTTTTT. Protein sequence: CASHGLGEKLFF.

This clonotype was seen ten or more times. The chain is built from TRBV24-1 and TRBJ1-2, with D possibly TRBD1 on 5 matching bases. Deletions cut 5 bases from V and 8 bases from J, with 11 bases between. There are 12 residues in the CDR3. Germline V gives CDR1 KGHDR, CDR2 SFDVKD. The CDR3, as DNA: TGTGCCACCAGTGCCGACAGTAGGGGCTACACCTTC. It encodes CATSADSRGYTF.

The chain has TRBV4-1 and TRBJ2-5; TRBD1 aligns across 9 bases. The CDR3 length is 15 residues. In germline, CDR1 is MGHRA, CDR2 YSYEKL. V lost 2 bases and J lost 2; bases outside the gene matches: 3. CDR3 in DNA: TGCGCCAGCAGCCAACTGGGGACAGGGCAAGAGACCCAGTACTTC. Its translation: CASSQLGTGQETQYF.

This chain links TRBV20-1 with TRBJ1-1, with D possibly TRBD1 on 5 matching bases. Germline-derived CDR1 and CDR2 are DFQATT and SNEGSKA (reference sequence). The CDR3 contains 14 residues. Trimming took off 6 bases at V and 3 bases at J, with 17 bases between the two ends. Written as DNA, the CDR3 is TGCAGTGCCTCGGCGGGGGGTCGGGACACTGAAGCTTTCTTT. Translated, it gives CSASAGGRDTEAFF.

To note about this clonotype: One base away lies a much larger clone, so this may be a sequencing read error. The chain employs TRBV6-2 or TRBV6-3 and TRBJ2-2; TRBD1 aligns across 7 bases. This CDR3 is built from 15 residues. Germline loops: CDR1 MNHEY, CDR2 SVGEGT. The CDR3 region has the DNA TGTACCAGCAGTTGGGGGACAGCTAACACCGGGGAGCTGTTTTTT. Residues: CTSSWGTANTGELFF.

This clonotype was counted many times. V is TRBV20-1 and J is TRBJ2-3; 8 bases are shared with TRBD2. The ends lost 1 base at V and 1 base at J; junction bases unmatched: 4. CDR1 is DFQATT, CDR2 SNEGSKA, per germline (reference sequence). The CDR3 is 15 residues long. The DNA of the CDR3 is TGCAGTGCTAGAGCGGGAGGGCGGGGCACAGATACGCAGTATTTT. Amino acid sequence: CSARAGGRGTDTQYF.

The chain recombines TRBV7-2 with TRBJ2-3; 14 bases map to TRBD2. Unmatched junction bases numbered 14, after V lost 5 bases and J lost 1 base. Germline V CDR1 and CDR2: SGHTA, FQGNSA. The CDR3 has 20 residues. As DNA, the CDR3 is TGTGCCAGCAGCCGAAGCTATCGCGAGGGACTAGCGGGAGGCACAGATACGCAGTATTTT. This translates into CASSRSYREGLAGGTDTQYF.

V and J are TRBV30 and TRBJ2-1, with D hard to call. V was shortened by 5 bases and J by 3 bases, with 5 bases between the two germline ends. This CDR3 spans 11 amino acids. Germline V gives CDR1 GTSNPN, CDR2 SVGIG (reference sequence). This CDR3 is CAWFDYNEQFF. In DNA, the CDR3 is TGTGCCTGGTTCGACTACAATGAGCAGTTCTTC.

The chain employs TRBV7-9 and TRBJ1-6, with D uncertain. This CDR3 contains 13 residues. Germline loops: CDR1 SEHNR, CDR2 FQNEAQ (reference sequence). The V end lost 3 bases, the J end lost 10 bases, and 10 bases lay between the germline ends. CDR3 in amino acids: CASSFREGSPLHF. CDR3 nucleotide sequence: TGTGCCAGCAGCTTTAGGGAGGGCTCACCCCTCCACTTT.

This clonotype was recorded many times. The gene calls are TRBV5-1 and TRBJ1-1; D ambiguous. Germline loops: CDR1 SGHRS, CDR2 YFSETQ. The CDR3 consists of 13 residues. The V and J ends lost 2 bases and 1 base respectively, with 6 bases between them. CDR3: CASSFQRNTEAFF. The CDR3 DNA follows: TGCGCCAGCAGCTTCCAAAGGAACACTGAAGCTTTCTTT.

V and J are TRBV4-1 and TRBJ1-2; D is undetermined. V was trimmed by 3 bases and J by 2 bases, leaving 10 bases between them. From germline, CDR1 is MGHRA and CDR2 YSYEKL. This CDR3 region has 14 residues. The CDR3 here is CASSHQGRNYGYTF. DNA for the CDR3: TGCGCCAGCAGCCACCAAGGACGGAACTATGGCTACACCTTC.

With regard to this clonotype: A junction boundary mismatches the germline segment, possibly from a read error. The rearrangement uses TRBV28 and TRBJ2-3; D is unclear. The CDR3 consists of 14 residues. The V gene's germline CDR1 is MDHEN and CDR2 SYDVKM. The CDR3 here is CASRDAPSTDTQYF. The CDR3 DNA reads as TGTGCCAGCAGGGACGCCCCGAGCACGGATACGCAGTATTTT.

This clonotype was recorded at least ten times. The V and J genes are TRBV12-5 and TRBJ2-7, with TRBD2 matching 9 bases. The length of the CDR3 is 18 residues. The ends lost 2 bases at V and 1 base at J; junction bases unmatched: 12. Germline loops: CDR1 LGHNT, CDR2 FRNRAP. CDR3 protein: CASGLSVTSGQISYEQYF. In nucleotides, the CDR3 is TGTGCTAGTGGTTTGTCTGTGACTAGCGGACAAATTTCCTACGAGCAGTACTTC.